The 25 T cell receptor beta chains below come from one sample, sequenced in a study of shared clonotypes between healthy human individuals. Clones were sequenced by immunoSEQ multiplex PCR, and TCRdb holds only the in-frame ones, with some missing. The sample lists approximately 980,000 clones, about three quarters seen once, with about 1.5% in the top ten. Sequenced sample: memory CD4+ T cells sorted from blood. Noted subset: CD45RA-negative fraction. These receptors were taken from a man between 18 and 35 years old in good health.

The CDR3 DNA follows: TGTGCCAGCAGCAAAGGAGAGGACAGGGAAGAACAGGGCGAGCAGTACTTC. Translated: CASSKGEDREEQGEQYF. The rearrangement links TRBV21-1 to TRBJ2-7; TRBD1 is taken as the D call from the table, unchecked against the DNA. TRBV21-1 represents a pseudogene. The CDR3 loop spans 17 amino acids.

The CDR3 spells CASSPTQGTGELFF. The CDR3 DNA sequence: TGCGCCAGCAGCCCAACTCAGGGGACCGGGGAGCTGTTTTTT. The chain links TRBV5-1 to TRBJ2-2, with D maybe TRBD1 (6 bases). The germline gives CDR1 SGHRS, CDR2 YFSETQ. The CDR3 has 14 amino acids. The germline V and J ends were trimmed by 4 bases and 5 bases, with 12 bases remaining between them.

The rearrangement joins TRBV30 to TRBJ1-1; TRBD1 might be the D (6 bases). Between the trimmed V and J ends, which lost 2 bases and 8 bases, there was a span of 15 bases. Germline CDR1 is GTSNPN and CDR2 is SVGIG (reference sequence). The CDR3 loop spans 13 amino acids. CDR3 DNA: TGTGCCTGGAGTTCCCGGTGGGGGGCGGAAGCTTTCTTT. Protein sequence: CAWSSRWGAEAFF. The full variable domain, completed using reference TRBV30 and TRBJ1-1, is SQTIHQWPATLVQPVGSPLSLECTVEGTSNPNLYWYRQAAGRGLQLLFYSVGIGQISSEVPQNLSASRPQDRQFILSSKKLLLSDSGFYLCAWSSRWGAEAFFGQGTRLTVV.

The V and J genes are TRBV15 and TRBJ2-3; 9 bases match TRBD2. Germline V gene lookup returns CDR1 LNHNV and CDR2 YYDKDF (reference sequence). J gave up 6 bases and V 4 bases, and 14 bases lay outside the gene matches. The length of the CDR3 is 17 residues. The CDR3 region has the DNA TGTGCCACCAGCAAAAGAGATATGGGGCGGGAGGGGGATACGCAGTATTTT. Amino acids: CATSKRDMGREGDTQYF.

To note about this clone: A clone one base away is much larger, so this may be a read error. This sample also contains other DNA sequences that code for the same CDR3. The chain is built from TRBV2 and TRBJ1-5; 9 nucleotides agree with TRBD1. The CDR3 is 13 residues long. Looked up from germline, CDR1 is SNHLY and CDR2 is FYNNEI. The trim removed 3 bases at V and 7 bases at J, leaving 1 base unmatched. Here the CDR3 reads CASSEGQGQPQHF. CDR3 DNA sequence: TGTGCCAGCAGTGAGGGACAGGGACAGCCCCAGCATTTT.

This sequence joins TRBV30 and TRBJ1-2; D gene uncertain. V lost 8 bases, J lost 0 bases, and 13 bases lay in between. Germline values: CDR1 GTSNPN, CDR2 SVGIG (reference sequence). This CDR3 region has 13 residues. The CDR3 region is CALGRKPNYGYTF. As DNA, the CDR3 is TGTGCCCTCGGACGAAAACCTAACTATGGCTACACCTTC.

V usage is TRBV6-5 and J usage is TRBJ2-2; TRBD1 aligns across 9 bases. V shed 7 bases, J shed 1 base, and the junction held 4 bases outside the gene matches. This CDR3 has 15 residues. Germline V CDR1 and CDR2: MNHEY, SVGAGI. The CDR3 is CASKTGQGNTGELFF. In nucleotides, the CDR3 is TGTGCCAGCAAAACGGGACAGGGGAACACCGGGGAGCTGTTTTTT.

This clone was seen a handful of times. This chain joins TRBV30 and TRBJ1-4; 7 bases line up with TRBD1. The CDR3 extends over 14 amino acids. After removal of 2 bases from V and 5 bases from J, the junction contained 5 bases not matched to a gene. CDR1 is GTSNPN and CDR2 is SVGIG in the germline V gene (reference sequence). The CDR3 coding sequence is TGTGCCTGGAGTAGACAGGGAATGAATGAAAAACTGTTTTTT. It is translated as CAWSRQGMNEKLFF.

The rearrangement joins TRBV13 to TRBJ1-1, with D possibly being TRBD1 (5 bases). The V gene's germline CDR1 is PRHDT and CDR2 FYEKMQ (reference sequence). The V and J ends lost 6 bases and 0 bases respectively, with 14 bases between them. The CDR3 is made up of 15 amino acids. CDR3 nucleotide sequence: TGTGCCAGCAGTTCACGGGACCGCTTGAACACTGAAGCTTTCTTT. Translation gives CASSSRDRLNTEAFF.

The genes are TRBV10-3 and TRBJ2-7; 7 bases are a match to TRBD2. V lost 8 bases, J lost 2 bases, and 9 bases stayed unmatched. The CDR3 runs 14 residues. CDR1 ENHRY and CDR2 SYGVKD come from the germline V gene. The CDR3 DNA is TGTGCCATCTCTGTCCCGGGACTAACCTACGAGCAGTACTTC. Translated: CAISVPGLTYEQYF.

V gene TRBV29-1 combines with J gene TRBJ2-5; perhaps D is TRBD1 or TRBD2 (5 bases each). Germline loops: CDR1 SQVTM, CDR2 ANQGSEA. The CDR3 spans 12 residues. Trimming shortened V by 2 bases and J by 5 bases, and 9 bases separated the two germline ends. The CDR3 is CSVEQGRETQYF. As DNA, the CDR3 is TGCAGCGTTGAACAGGGACGGGAGACCCAGTACTTC.

Details on this clone: Relative to the germline gene, one junction end is altered; a read error may explain this. V gene TRBV5-1 combines with J gene TRBJ1-2; no firm D call. There are 12 residues in the CDR3. Germline lookup yields CDR1 SGHRS and CDR2 YFSETQ. The CDR3 here is CASSKDGQILDF. Here the CDR3 DNA reads TGCGCCAGCAGCAAGGACGGGCAAATTCTCGACTTC.

Worth noting for this clone: Other DNA sequences from this sample encode an identical CDR3 as well. The rearrangement joins TRBV6-1 to TRBJ2-2; TRBD1 matches at 7 bases. V gave up 8 bases and J gave up 0 bases; unmatched junction bases: 3. The CDR3 extends over 14 amino acids. Germline V CDR1 and CDR2: MNHNS, SASEGT. CDR3 amino acids: CASRGQTNTGELFF. DNA of the CDR3: TGTGCCAGCCGGGGACAGACGAACACCGGGGAGCTGTTTTTT.

This chain connects TRBV12-5 to TRBJ1-1, with 11 bases fitting TRBD1. Germline assignment: CDR1 LGHNT and CDR2 FRNRAP. The CDR3 extends over 14 amino acids. After removal of 2 bases from V and 8 bases from J, the junction contained 4 bases not matched to a gene. The CDR3 loop is CASGLLGQGVEAFF. The CDR3 nucleotides read TGTGCTAGTGGTTTGTTGGGACAGGGGGTGGAAGCTTTCTTT.

The genes are TRBV11-2 and TRBJ1-3; TRBD1 aligns across 11 bases. Germline V gene lookup returns CDR1 SGHAT and CDR2 FQNNGV. This CDR3 has 17 residues. V lost 1 base to trimming and J lost 3 bases; unmatched junction nucleotides: 5. The CDR3 region is CASSLGGQGARGNTIYF. The CDR3 nucleotides read TGTGCCAGCAGCTTAGGAGGACAGGGGGCCCGTGGAAACACCATATATTTT.

Here the CDR3 reads CAISESGSPQSNQPQHF. In DNA, the CDR3 is TGTGCCATCAGTGAGTCTGGGTCCCCGCAGAGCAATCAGCCCCAGCATTTT. The chain recombines TRBV10-3 with TRBJ1-5; D gene uncertain. CDR3 length equals 17 residues. The V end lost 0 bases, the J end lost 1 base, and 13 bases lay between the germline ends. Germline V CDR1 and CDR2: ENHRY, SYGVKD.

The CDR3 reads CASSFNTGGLGNTIYF. CDR3 nucleotide sequence: TGTGCCAGCAGTTTCAATACAGGGGGCCTTGGAAACACCATATATTTT. The genes are TRBV6-5 and TRBJ1-3; 9 nucleotides agree with TRBD1. There are 16 residues in the CDR3. J gave up 3 bases and V 4 bases, and 7 bases lay outside the gene matches. Germline V gene lookup returns CDR1 MNHEY and CDR2 SVGAGI.

This chain uses TRBV18 with TRBJ1-2, with 7 bases matching TRBD1. CDR3 length: 14 amino acids. CDR1 is KGHSH and CDR2 is LQKENI in the germline V gene. After removal of 5 bases from V and 2 bases from J, the junction contained 5 bases not matched to a gene. The CDR3 loop is CASSAGTDNYGYTF. The CDR3 bases are TGTGCCAGCTCAGCCGGGACAGACAACTATGGCTACACCTTC.

This chain connects TRBV28 to TRBJ2-7; D gene ambiguous. Germline CDR1 MDHEN, CDR2 SYDVKM. The CDR3 spans 15 residues. V was clipped by 7 bases and J by 6 bases, with 22 bases between them. CDR3 in DNA: TGTGCCAGCACCGTAGGGTCTCTGCCCCCCCTCGAGCAGTACTTC. The encoded protein is CASTVGSLPPLEQYF.

In regard to this clone: Relative to the germline gene, one junction end is altered; a read error may explain this. The chain has TRBV2 and TRBJ2-3, with a possible D match to TRBD1 (5 bases). There are 13 residues in the CDR3. The germline gives CDR1 SNHLY, CDR2 FYNNEI. Written as DNA, the CDR3 is TGTGCCAGCAGAGAAGGGGTTGAAGATACGCAGTATTTT. The encoded protein is CASREGVEDTQYF.

J is TRBJ2-7 and V is TRBV19; D is undetermined. The CDR3 spans 13 residues. Per the germline V gene, CDR1 is LNHDA and CDR2 is SQIVND (reference sequence). The V gene lost 6 bases and the J gene lost 4 bases, with 13 bases spanning the gap. The CDR3 DNA reads as TGTGCCAGTAGCAGAAATCCTTCGTACGAGCAGTACTTC. Translation gives CASSRNPSYEQYF.

The CDR3 DNA follows: TGTGCCAGCAGCTTACCCCAGCCACCCCTCCACTTT. Its protein product is CASSLPQPPLHF. This chain uses TRBV7-2 with TRBJ1-6; no reliable D call. Trimming pared 2 bases from V and 11 bases from J, leaving 7 bases between. The V gene's germline CDR1 is SGHTA and CDR2 FQGNSA. CDR3 length: 12 residues.

This clone has just one count. The chain recombines TRBV5-1 with TRBJ2-1, with a possible D match to TRBD2 (6 bases). The CDR3 covers 16 residues. Trimming cost V 2 bases and J 7 bases, with 19 bases left between them. Germline CDR1 reads SGHRS; CDR2 reads YFSETQ. The CDR3 here is CASSFVSGRPGNEQFF. The CDR3, as DNA: TGCGCCAGCAGCTTCGTCTCGGGGAGGCCTGGGAATGAGCAGTTCTTC.

Concerning this clone: A far larger clone is only one base removed, so a read error is likely. V is TRBV4-1 and J is TRBJ1-6; TRBD1 matches at 7 bases. The J segment lost 6 bases and the V segment lost 4 bases, leaving 0 bases of the junction unmatched. This CDR3 is 13 amino acids long. CDR1 MGHRA and CDR2 YSYEKL come from the germline V gene. The CDR3 loop reads CASSRDSNSPLHF. The CDR3 coding sequence is TGCGCCAGCAGCCGGGACAGTAATTCACCCCTCCACTTT.

Concerning this clone itself: Mismatch with germline at one junction end may stem from a read error. The rearrangement links TRBV5-6 to TRBJ2-7; tentatively, D is TRBD2 (6 bases). CDR1 SGHDT and CDR2 YYEEEE come from the germline V gene. The CDR3 loop spans 16 amino acids. CDR3 sequence reads: CASRLGGRSSSYEQYF. The CDR3 DNA sequence: TGTGCCAGCAGATTGGGGGGACGGAGTAGCTCCTACGAGCAGTACTTC. The full variable domain, its missing parts supplied by reference TRBV5-6 and TRBJ2-7, is DAGVTQSPTHLIKTRGQQVTLRCSPKSGHDTVSWYQQALGQGPQFIFQYYEEEERQRGNFPDRFSGHQFPNYSSELNVNALLLGDSALYLCASRLGGRSSSYEQYFGPGTRLTVT.